The 11 T cell receptor beta chains below all came from one sample that was sequenced in a study of blood T cell repertoires in COVID-19. The data were produced by immunoSEQ multiplex PCR, yet TCRdb's version contains in-frame clones alone and is incomplete. Here the sample spans 190,000 or so clones, 85% to 95% being singletons. The sequencing sample was made of peripheral blood. Receptor source: a man in his thirties or forties with COVID-19, enrolled during active disease.

In DNA form, the CDR3 reads TGTGCCAGCAGCCGAACGGGTCAATTTAACACTGAAGCTTTCTTT. Residues: CASSRTGQFNTEAFF. The chain carries TRBV2 and TRBJ1-1, with D uncertain. V shed 6 bases and J shed 2 bases, with 16 bases lying between them. The CDR3 covers 15 residues. CDR1 is SNHLY and CDR2 is FYNNEI in the germline V gene.

This rearrangement joins TRBV2 to TRBJ1-2; TRBD1 matches 9 bases. Germline CDR1 and CDR2: SNHLY and FYNNEI. This CDR3 is 14 amino acids long. V lost 6 bases and J lost 3; bases outside the gene matches: 5. The CDR3 reads CASRRQGGDYGYTF. The DNA for the CDR3 is TGTGCCAGCAGGAGACAGGGGGGAGACTATGGCTACACCTTC.

The J gene is TRBJ2-7, the V gene TRBV12-5; 8 nucleotides line up with TRBD1. CDR1 and CDR2 (germline): LGHNT, FRNRAP. This CDR3 comprises 17 residues. The V gene end was trimmed by 0 bases and the J gene end by 4 bases; junction bases not matched to a gene: 11. CDR3 in DNA: TGTGCTAGTGGTTTGGTGCTCGGACAGGGACTTCTGTACGAGCAGTACTTC. This gives the protein CASGLVLGQGLLYEQYF.

The chain employs TRBV13 and TRBJ2-3; D is perhaps TRBD1 (8 bases). The CDR3 totals 15 residues. CDR1 is PRHDT, CDR2 FYEKMQ, per germline (reference sequence). V was clipped by 5 bases and J by 6 bases, with 18 bases between them. The CDR3, as DNA: TGTGCCAGCAGCCCCAAGGCGGGGGACAGGGATACGCAGTATTTT. This encodes CASSPKAGDRDTQYF.

V and J are TRBV5-4 and TRBJ2-3; 7 nucleotides agree with TRBD2. Germline CDR1 reads SGHNT; CDR2 reads YYREEE (reference sequence). The CDR3 loop spans 14 amino acids. V shed 5 bases, J shed 4 bases, and the junction held 7 bases outside the gene matches. CDR3 sequence (DNA): TGTGCCAGCAGGAGGGACTACCAGTCAGATACGCAGTATTTT. It is translated as CASRRDYQSDTQYF.

This clone appeared a single time. The chain employs TRBV9 and TRBJ2-7; a weak D match, TRBD1 (5 bases). V gave up 0 bases and J gave up 2 bases, with 12 bases separating them. This CDR3 region has 15 residues. The germline V gene has CDR1 SGDLS and CDR2 YYNGEE. In DNA, the CDR3 is TGTGCCAGCAGCGTAGCAGCAGGGTCTACCTACGAGCAGTACTTC. As protein: CASSVAAGSTYEQYF.

The chain couples TRBV19 to TRBJ1-1, with D hard to call. V was cut by 0 bases and J by 8 bases, with 4 bases left in between. Germline CDR1 LNHDA, CDR2 SQIVND (reference sequence). CDR3 length: 11 residues. The CDR3 loop is CASSIEGEAFF. The DNA of the CDR3 is TGTGCCAGTAGTATAGAGGGCGAAGCTTTCTTT.

The chain is built from TRBV10-3 and TRBJ2-3; 11 bases agree with TRBD2. This CDR3 has 15 residues. CDR1 ENHRY and CDR2 SYGVKD come from the germline V gene. V lost 7 bases to trimming and J lost 1 base; unmatched junction nucleotides: 4. The CDR3 DNA reads as TGTGCCATCAACACGGGACTAGCGGGCACAGATACGCAGTATTTT. It specifies CAINTGLAGTDTQYF.

The J gene is TRBJ2-5, the V gene TRBV11-2; D might be TRBD2 (6 bases). Per the germline V gene, CDR1 is SGHAT and CDR2 is FQNNGV. The CDR3 contains 14 residues. V lost 3 bases and J 5 bases, leaving 13 bases between the germline ends. The CDR3: CASSFALDYETQYF. In DNA, the CDR3 is TGTGCCAGCAGCTTCGCCCTGGACTATGAGACCCAGTACTTC.

The chain carries TRBV9 and TRBJ2-2; D possibly corresponds to TRBD2 (6 bases). This CDR3 region has 15 residues. The germline V gene has CDR1 SGDLS and CDR2 YYNGEE. V lost 1 base and J 0 bases, leaving 7 bases between the germline ends. CDR3 nucleotide sequence: TGTGCCAGCAGCGTAACGGGGGCGAACACCGGGGAGCTGTTTTTT. The encoded protein is CASSVTGANTGELFF.

This sequence joins TRBV11-2 and TRBJ1-1; D is perhaps TRBD1 (6 bases). The germline gives CDR1 SGHAT, CDR2 FQNNGV. This CDR3 is 15 amino acids long. V lost 5 bases to trimming and J lost 0 bases, with 13 bases between them. Here the CDR3 DNA reads TGTGCCAGCAGCGCAGCCGGGACACTGAACACTGAAGCTTTCTTT. This sequence encodes CASSAAGTLNTEAFF. Full variable domain (rest looked up from reference TRBV11-2 and TRBJ1-1): EAGVAQSPRYKIIEKRQSVAFWCNPISGHATLYWYQQILGQGPKLLIQFQNNGVVDDSQLPKDRFSAERLKGVDSTLKIQPAKLEDSAVYLCASSAAGTLNTEAFFGQGTRLTVV.